These T cell receptor beta chains were read from a single sample in a study of T cell responses to AZD1222 COVID-19 vaccine. Profiling relied on immunoSEQ multiplex PCR, and the TCRdb table lists in-frame clones only, not all of them. The sample has around 94,000 clones; approximately 91% are singletons. The starting material was peripheral blood, obtained on day 0 of AZD1222 vaccination. These TCRs come from an adult in good health. Each CDR3 is given with its conserved first and last residue. D genes are given only for firm matches. Clone size is shown for a subset of rows, as once, few, many or a class of expanded clone.

NA	NA	TRBV5-1	TRBJ2-3	CASSLQSSTDTQYF	TGCGCCAGCAGCTTACAATCTAGCACAGATACGCAGTATTTT
NA	TRBD2	TRBV12-5	TRBJ2-1	CASGTGTITNEQFF	TGTGCTAGTGGAACCGGGACTATTACGAATGAGCAGTTCTTC
NA	TRBD1	TRBV29-1	TRBJ1-2	CSVRGDRARDNYGYTF	TGCAGCGTTCGGGGGGACAGGGCGAGGGATAACTATGGCTACACCTTC
once	NA	TRBV5-1	TRBJ2-3	CASSSGTPRLGDTQYF	TGCGCCAGCAGCTCCGGGACTCCCAGGCTCGGGGATACGCAGTATTTT
NA	TRBD2	TRBV7-9	TRBJ2-1	CASSSLTSGLYNEQFF	TGTGCCAGCAGCTCCTTGACTAGCGGACTCTACAATGAGCAGTTCTTC
NA	NA	TRBV19	TRBJ1-3	CASKGTWGASGNTIYF	TGTGCCAGTAAGGGCACCTGGGGGGCCTCTGGAAACACCATATATTTT
NA	TRBD1	TRBV28	TRBJ1-5	CASAFGTGNQPQHF	TGTGCCAGCGCTTTTGGGACAGGTAATCAGCCCCAGCATTTT
NA	NA	TRBV11-2	TRBJ2-4	CASSRGMANIQYF	TGTGCCAGCAGCCGGGGGATGGCAAACATTCAGTACTTC
NA	NA	TRBV28	TRBJ1-1	CASMGWSTEAFF	TGTGCCAGCATGGGGTGGAGCACTGAAGCTTTCTTT
NA	NA	TRBV28	TRBJ2-3	CASSLWRLGDTQYF	TGTGCCAGCAGTTTATGGCGACTGGGGGATACGCAGTATTTT
NA	TRBD1	TRBV28	TRBJ1-5	CASSPDRGNYQPQHF	TGTGCCAGCAGTCCGGACAGGGGAAATTATCAGCCCCAGCATTTT
NA	TRBD1	TRBV7-2	TRBJ2-5	CASSRGQGAGETQYF	TGTGCCAGCAGTCGCGGCCAGGGGGCCGGAGAGACCCAGTACTTC
NA	NA	TRBV4-1	TRBJ2-3	CASSKGPGGGTDTQYF	TGCGCCAGCAGCAAGGGACCGGGCGGAGGCACAGATACGCAGTATTTT
NA	TRBD1	TRBV6-6	TRBJ1-4	CATSGGGGEKLFF	TGTGCCACCTCAGGGGGCGGGGGTGAAAAACTGTTTTTT
NA	NA	TRBV18	TRBJ1-2	CASSPDGYGYTF	TGTGCCAGCTCACCGGACGGCTATGGCTACACCTTC
NA	NA	TRBV7-2	TRBJ1-1	CASSQRDNMNTEAFF	TGTGCCAGCAGCCAACGGGACAACATGAACACTGAAGCTTTCTTT
NA	NA	TRBV12-3/TRBV12-4	TRBJ2-1	CASTRGTYNEQFF	TGTGCCAGCACCCGGGGAACTTACAATGAGCAGTTCTTC
NA	NA	TRBV24-1	TRBJ1-2	CATSVRGDGYTF	TGTGCCACCAGTGTCAGGGGAGATGGCTACACCTTC
NA	TRBD1	TRBV12-5	TRBJ1-5	CASGTGAEQPQHF	TGTGCTAGTGGTACAGGGGCGGAACAGCCCCAGCATTTT
NA	NA	TRBV13	TRBJ1-3	CASSFSRFSSSGNTIYF	TGTGCCAGCAGCTTCTCCAGGTTTTCGAGCTCTGGAAACACCATATATTTT
NA	NA	TRBV24-1	TRBJ2-3	CATSDPGSWDTQYF	TGTGCCACCAGTGATCCGGGGAGCTGGGATACGCAGTATTTT
once	NA	TRBV28	TRBJ1-5	CASSQGFGQPQHF	TGTGCCAGCAGCCAGGGGTTTGGGCAGCCCCAGCATTTT
once	NA	TRBV7-3	TRBJ2-5	CASSFDRQETQYF	TGTGCCAGCAGCTTCGATAGACAAGAGACCCAGTACTTC
NA	NA	TRBV6-5	TRBJ1-1	CASSPGHGGRAFF	TGTGCCAGCAGTCCGGGACACGGTGGAAGGGCTTTCTTT
few	TRBD1	TRBV9	TRBJ2-7	CASSVEAGGYEQYF	TGTGCCAGCAGCGTAGAGGCAGGGGGATACGAGCAGTACTTC
NA	TRBD2	TRBV24-1	TRBJ2-5	CATSDATGLAGSETQYF	TGTGCCACCAGTGATGCAACGGGACTAGCGGGAAGTGAGACCCAGTACTTC
NA	NA	TRBV10-3	TRBJ2-1	CAISEVGEDEQFF	TGTGCCATCAGTGAAGTTGGGGAGGATGAGCAGTTCTTC
NA	NA	TRBV4-2	TRBJ1-6	CASSQEDLSPLHF	TGTGCCAGCAGCCAAGAGGATCTTTCACCCCTCCACTTT
NA	NA	TRBV5-1	TRBJ1-1	CASSLAPETEAFF	TGCGCCAGCAGCTTGGCCCCGGAGACTGAAGCTTTCTTT
NA	TRBD2	TRBV28	TRBJ2-3	CASSPSSTTSVAQYF	TGTGCCAGCAGTCCCAGCTCCACTACTAGCGTGGCGCAGTATTTT
NA	NA	TRBV25-1	TRBJ2-2	CASSGNWGGPNTGELFF	TGTGCCAGCAGCGGGAACTGGGGCGGACCGAACACCGGGGAGCTGTTTTTT
NA	NA	TRBV2	TRBJ2-5	CASRTFQNRETQYF	TGTGCCAGCAGAACTTTCCAGAATCGGGAGACCCAGTACTTC
NA	NA	TRBV6-5	TRBJ1-6	CASRQSYNSPLHF	TGTGCCAGCAGGCAAAGCTATAATTCACCCCTCCACTTT
NA	NA	TRBV7-2	TRBJ1-3	CASSLVGRGNTIYF	TGTGCCAGCAGCCTCGTCGGGAGGGGAAACACCATATATTTT
NA	NA	TRBV28	TRBJ1-1	CASSITDRDEAFF	TGTGCCAGCAGTATCACTGACAGAGATGAAGCTTTCTTT
NA	NA	TRBV6-5	TRBJ1-2	CASEPLTANYGYTF	TGTGCCAGCGAACCCTTGACAGCTAACTATGGCTACACCTTC
NA	NA	TRBV7-9	TRBJ1-1	CAGRKTDMNTEAFF	TGTGCCGGACGAAAGACAGACATGAACACTGAAGCTTTCTTT
NA	TRBD1	TRBV2	TRBJ1-5	CASSWDRGSNQPQHF	TGTGCCAGCAGCTGGGACAGGGGAAGCAATCAGCCCCAGCATTTT
NA	TRBD1	TRBV28	TRBJ1-5	CASGTDRQGYQPQHF	TGTGCCAGCGGGACGGACAGGCAGGGGTATCAGCCCCAGCATTTT
NA	NA	TRBV18	TRBJ1-5	CASSPGGGSNQPQHF	TGTGCCAGCTCACCTGGGGGGGGGAGCAATCAGCCCCAGCATTTT
NA	NA	TRBV28	TRBJ1-2	CASSLPESQGEYTF	TGTGCCAGCAGTTTACCGGAGTCACAGGGCGAATACACCTTC
NA	NA	TRBV2	TRBJ2-2	CASSEQGGIGELFF	TGTGCCAGCAGTGAACAAGGAGGGATCGGGGAGCTGTTTTTT